The rows below give T cell receptor beta chains drawn from one sample of a study of cytomegalovirus exposure and HLA in healthy donors. Profiled with immunoSEQ multiplex PCR; TCRdb holds only in-frame clones, not every one. The repertoire holds about 160,000 clones, with approximately 78% as singletons. The sample was PBMCs. The receptors were gathered from a woman in her forties in good health and CMV-seronegative. Each CDR3 is given with its conserved first and last residue. Fields, in order: J gene, D gene, clone size, V gene, CDR3 DNA, CDR3 protein. A D gene is named only where the DNA matches it firmly. Clone sizes are given selectively: once, few, many, or a class where the clone is expanded.

>TRBJ1-2|.|.|TRBV27
TGTGCCAGCAGTTTAAAACGGGTTAACTATGGCTACACCTTC
CASSLKRVNYGYTF
>TRBJ2-3|.|.|TRBV4-2
TGTGCCAGCAGCCAAGATCCCCAGGGCGATAGCACAGATACGCAGTATTTT
CASSQDPQGDSTDTQYF
>TRBJ2-6|.|.|TRBV5-6
TGTGCCAGCAGGATCCGGACAACAGCTCCTTCTGGGGCCAACGTCCTGACTTTC
CASRIRTTAPSGANVLTF
>TRBJ1-5|TRBD1|.|TRBV27
TGTGCCAGCAGTTCGACAGGGGATCAGCCCCAGCATTTT
CASSSTGDQPQHF
>TRBJ1-1|.|.|TRBV28
TGTGCCAGCAGTTTTTTGTCCCAGGACACTGAAGCTTTCTTT
CASSFLSQDTEAFF
>TRBJ1-5|.|.|TRBV11-2
TGTGCCAGCAGCGCTACAGGGTCCGGTCAGCCCCAGCATTTT
CASSATGSGQPQHF
>TRBJ1-1|TRBD1|once|TRBV10-2
TGCGCCAGCACTAGGACAGGGGTTAACACTGAAGCTTTCTTT
CASTRTGVNTEAFF
>TRBJ1-1|.|.|TRBV5-4
TGTGCCAGCAGGGGAGCCCTAATGAACACTGAAGCTTTCTTT
CASRGALMNTEAFF
>TRBJ1-1|.|few|TRBV12-5
TGTGCTAGTGGTTTGAGCGGCGGGATCGCTTTCTTT
CASGLSGGIAFF
>TRBJ1-1|TRBD1|once|TRBV18
TGTGCCAGCTCACCACGGGGACAGGGGGATGTTACTGAAGCTTTCTTT
CASSPRGQGDVTEAFF
>TRBJ2-7|.|.|TRBV2
TGTGCCAGCAACTTTCAGGCCCCCTCCTACGAGCAGTACTTC
CASNFQAPSYEQYF
>TRBJ2-3|TRBD1|.|TRBV28
TGTGCCAGCAGTTGGGACAGGGGCACAGTTACGCAGTATTTT
CASSWDRGTVTQYF
>TRBJ1-3|.|.|TRBV7-6
TGTGCCAGCAGCTTAAACAGCCTCTCTGGAAACACCATATATTTT
CASSLNSLSGNTIYF
>TRBJ2-2|.|.|TRBV15
TGTGCCACCAGCAGCGCTCCCCGGGGAGAGGGCGGGGAGCTGTTTTTT
CATSSAPRGEGGELFF
>TRBJ1-2|.|few|TRBV27
TGTGCCAGCAGACGAATAACGACAGCAGCTAACTATGGCTACACCTTC
CASRRITTAANYGYTF
>TRBJ2-1|.|once|TRBV7-9
TGTGCCAGCAGCTTACCCGCACGGGTTTCCTACAATGAGCAGTTCTTC
CASSLPARVSYNEQFF